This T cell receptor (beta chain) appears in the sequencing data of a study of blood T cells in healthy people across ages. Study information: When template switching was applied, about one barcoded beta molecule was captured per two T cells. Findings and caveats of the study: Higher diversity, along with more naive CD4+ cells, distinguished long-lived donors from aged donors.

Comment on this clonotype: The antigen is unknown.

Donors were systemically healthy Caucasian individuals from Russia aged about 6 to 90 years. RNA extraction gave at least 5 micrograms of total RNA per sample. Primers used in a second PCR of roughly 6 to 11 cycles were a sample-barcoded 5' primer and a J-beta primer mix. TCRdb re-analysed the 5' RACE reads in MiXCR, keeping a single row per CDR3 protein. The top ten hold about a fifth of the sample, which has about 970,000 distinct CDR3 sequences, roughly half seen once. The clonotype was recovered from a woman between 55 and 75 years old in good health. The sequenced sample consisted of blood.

The CDR3 sequence: CASRRGKLNTEAFF. The CDR3 DNA follows: TGTGCCAGCAGGAGGGGTAAATTGAACACTGAAGCTTTCTTT. V and J are TRBV6-2 or TRBV6-3 and TRBJ1-1, with D tentatively TRBD1 (5 bases). V lost 6 bases to trimming and J lost 0 bases, with 11 bases between them. Germline CDR1 reads MNHEY; CDR2 reads SVGEGT. The CDR3 totals 14 residues.